Each of the 23 T cell receptor beta chains below was sequenced from the same sample in a study of control samples from healthy donors and cancer patients. Repertoires were generated with immunoSEQ multiplex PCR, while TCRdb's copy carries only in-frame clones and drops some. The sample holds about 120,000 clones, about 91% seen once. Sequencing input: blood. These receptors came from a man aged 40-49 years in good health.

The chain recombines TRBV19 with TRBJ1-1, with no clear D. Germline lookup yields CDR1 LNHDA and CDR2 SQIVND (reference sequence). The CDR3 sequence is 13 residues long. With 3 bases removed from V and 1 base from J, the gap between germline ends came to 6 bases. CDR3 in amino acids: CASSIGKNTEAFF. The CDR3 region has the DNA TGTGCCAGTAGTATCGGCAAGAACACTGAAGCTTTCTTT.

The chain has TRBV24-1 and TRBJ2-1, with TRBD2 identical over 10 bases. Trimming at V came to 4 bases and at J to 4 bases, leaving 6 bases not matched to a gene. Germline loops: CDR1 KGHDR, CDR2 SFDVKD. The CDR3 consists of 16 residues. The CDR3 reads CATSDPSGGIYNEQFF. The CDR3 DNA follows: TGTGCCACCAGTGACCCTAGCGGGGGTATTTACAATGAGCAGTTCTTC.

The J gene is TRBJ1-2, the V gene TRBV30; the D gene is possibly TRBD1 (5 bases). The CDR3 extends over 13 amino acids. The germline V and J ends were trimmed by 3 bases and 6 bases, with 14 bases remaining between them. Germline assignment: CDR1 GTSNPN and CDR2 SVGIG (reference sequence). The DNA of the CDR3 is TGTGCCTGGAGCTATAATCAGGGAAATGGCTACACCTTC. The encoded protein is CAWSYNQGNGYTF.

The CDR3 is CATSRVPGSDTQYF. The CDR3 region has the DNA TGTGCCACCAGCAGAGTCCCCGGGTCAGATACGCAGTATTTT. J is TRBJ2-3 and V is TRBV15; D is unclear. Trimming shortened V by 1 base and J by 4 bases, and 9 bases separated the two germline ends. The CDR3 is made up of 14 amino acids. Looked up from germline, CDR1 is LNHNV and CDR2 is YYDKDF (reference sequence).

This chain joins TRBV15 and TRBJ2-7; the D is unclear. From germline, CDR1 is LNHNV and CDR2 YYDKDF (reference sequence). Trimming stripped 0 bases from V and 6 bases from J, with 15 bases between. CDR3 length equals 15 residues. DNA of the CDR3: TGTGCCACCAGCAGAGAGGGATTCCAACCGAGCGAGCAGTACTTC. It encodes CATSREGFQPSEQYF.

The table lists this clone with a count of one. The rearrangement links TRBV15 to TRBJ1-2; 9 nucleotides match TRBD1. J lost 4 bases, V lost 5 bases, and 8 bases had no gene match. Germline CDR1 and CDR2: LNHNV and YYDKDF (reference sequence). CDR3 length: 15 amino acids. The CDR3 protein is CATSAIDRGSYGYTF. DNA of the CDR3: TGTGCCACCAGCGCTATCGACAGGGGGAGCTATGGCTACACCTTC.

The J gene is TRBJ2-7, the V gene TRBV10-3; D uncertain. CDR3 length equals 12 residues. V was shortened by 6 bases and J by 6 bases, with 12 bases between the two germline ends. Germline CDR1 and CDR2: ENHRY and SYGVKD. The DNA of the CDR3 is TGTGCCATCAGGGTGGCCTCGGGCGAGCAGTACTTC. This codes for CAIRVASGEQYF.

The gene calls are TRBV4-3 and TRBJ1-1; no clear D. V gave up 1 base and J gave up 3 bases, with 9 bases separating them. CDR1 is LGHNA, CDR2 YSLEER, per germline. This CDR3 comprises 14 residues. CDR3 amino acids: CASSQGSGDTEAFF. CDR3 sequence (DNA): TGCGCCAGCAGCCAAGGATCTGGGGACACTGAAGCTTTCTTT.

V is TRBV14 and J is TRBJ2-2; D unclear. Deletions cut 3 bases from V and 5 bases from J, with 13 bases between. The CDR3 covers 15 residues. CDR1 and CDR2 from the germline V gene are SGHDN and FVKESK. CDR3 sequence (DNA): TGTGCCAGCAGCCAGCACCCCAGGATGACCGGGGAGCTGTTTTTT. Its protein is CASSQHPRMTGELFF.

The chain has TRBV25-1 and TRBJ2-5; TRBD1 aligns across 7 bases. This CDR3 spans 14 amino acids. V gave up 3 bases and J gave up 3 bases; unmatched junction bases: 4. CDR1 is MGHDK, CDR2 SYGVNS, per germline. Here the CDR3 DNA reads TGTGCCAGCAGTGACCCCGGGACAGAAGAGACCCAGTACTTC. It codes for CASSDPGTEETQYF.

The chain recombines TRBV4-3 with TRBJ1-1; 7 bases are shared with TRBD1. Germline V CDR1 and CDR2: LGHNA, YSLEER. The trim removed 5 bases at V and 1 base at J, leaving 7 bases unmatched. The CDR3 extends over 15 amino acids. CDR3 sequence (DNA): TGCGCCAGCAGCGTACAACCAGGGGGGAACACTGAAGCTTTCTTT. It specifies CASSVQPGGNTEAFF.

The rearrangement joins TRBV19 to TRBJ2-2, with D hard to call. Trimming removed 1 base from V and 1 base from J, with 4 bases in between. From germline, CDR1 is LNHDA and CDR2 SQIVND (reference sequence). CDR3 size: 14 residues. The CDR3 region has the DNA TGTGCCAGTAGTATAGCGGTGAACACCGGGGAGCTGTTTTTT. It is translated as CASSIAVNTGELFF.

This sequence joins TRBV18 and TRBJ2-2; 10 bases map to TRBD1. The J segment lost 0 bases and the V segment lost 3 bases, leaving 7 bases of the junction unmatched. This CDR3 spans 18 amino acids. In germline, CDR1 is KGHSH, CDR2 LQKENI. The CDR3 here is CASSPTGQGRPNTGELFF. CDR3 nucleotide sequence: TGTGCCAGCTCACCGACGGGACAGGGGAGACCGAACACCGGGGAGCTGTTTTTT.

The chain recombines TRBV7-2 with TRBJ1-4; perhaps TRBD1 as D (5 bases). The length of the CDR3 is 14 residues. V was cut by 8 bases and J by 5 bases, with 15 bases left in between. Germline CDR1 and CDR2: SGHTA and FQGNSA. The CDR3 protein is CASLLGPQNEKLFF. CDR3 nucleotides: TGTGCCAGCCTACTGGGACCGCAAAATGAAAAACTGTTTTTT.

The V gene is TRBV7-2, the J gene TRBJ2-6; 8 bases fit TRBD1. V lost 6 bases to trimming and J lost 0 bases; unmatched junction nucleotides: 10. CDR1 SGHTA and CDR2 FQGNSA come from the germline V gene. CDR3 length: 18 amino acids. The CDR3 loop reads CASRAFGQGLSGANVLTF. The CDR3 nucleotides read TGTGCCAGCAGGGCCTTTGGACAGGGCCTCTCTGGGGCCAACGTCCTGACTTTC. Drawing the rest from reference TRBV7-2 and TRBJ2-6, the complete variable domain is GAGVSQSPSNKVTEKGKDVELRCDPISGHTALYWYRQSLGQGLEFLIYFQGNSAPDKSGLPSDRFSAERTGGSVSTLTIQRTQQEDSAVYLCASRAFGQGLSGANVLTFGAGSRLTVL.

V and J are TRBV7-3 and TRBJ2-2; D not certain. The germline gives CDR1 SGHTA, CDR2 FQGTGA. The V end was cut by 2 bases, the J end by 5 bases, with 3 bases between. CDR3 length: 12 residues. The CDR3 spells CASSLLTGELFF. The CDR3 DNA sequence: TGTGCCAGCAGCTTATTGACCGGGGAGCTGTTTTTT.

The chain couples TRBV6-4 to TRBJ2-3; 8 nucleotides line up with TRBD2. The germline CDR1 and CDR2 sequences are MRHNA and SNTAGT. The CDR3 loop spans 15 amino acids. The V and J ends lost 3 bases and 4 bases, in that order; junction bases with no gene match: 6. The CDR3 nucleotides are TGTGCCAGCAGTGATGGCGGGGGGACATCAGATACGCAGTATTTT. This encodes CASSDGGGTSDTQYF.

The chain recombines TRBV12-3 or TRBV12-4 with TRBJ1-1; D may be TRBD1 (5 bases). This CDR3 comprises 13 residues. V was cut by 8 bases and J by 5 bases, with 15 bases left in between. The CDR3 sequence is CASGFREGTEAFF. CDR3 nucleotides: TGTGCCAGCGGATTTAGAGAGGGGACTGAAGCTTTCTTT.

The gene calls are TRBV5-1 and TRBJ1-3; 7 bases fit TRBD1. J was trimmed by 0 bases and V by 3 bases; bases with no gene match: 6. Germline V gene sequence: CDR1 SGHRS, CDR2 YFSETQ. This CDR3 is built from 16 residues. Here the CDR3 DNA reads TGCGCCAGCAGCTGGGAGGGGGCAACCTCTGGAAACACCATATATTTT. Its translation is CASSWEGATSGNTIYF.

The chain is built from TRBV15 and TRBJ2-6, with a possible D match to TRBD2 (6 bases). The CDR3 sequence is 17 residues long. V was cut by 5 bases and J by 2 bases, with 16 bases left in between. The germline V gene encodes CDR1 LNHNV and CDR2 YYDKDF (reference sequence). CDR3 DNA sequence: TGTGCCACCAGCTCCGGGGGATTGGAGGCTGGGGCCAACGTCCTGACTTTC. This codes for CATSSGGLEAGANVLTF. Full variable domain (outside the CDR3, taken from reference TRBV15 and TRBJ2-6): DAMVIQNPRYQVTQFGKPVTLSCSQTLNHNVMYWYQQKSSQAPKLLFHYYDKDFNNEADTPDNFQSRRPNTSFCFLDIRSPGLGDTAMYLCATSSGGLEAGANVLTFGAGSRLTVL.

This clone was observed a few times. The genes are TRBV4-2 and TRBJ1-2; TRBD1 agrees at 11 bases. The trim removed 4 bases at V and 7 bases at J, leaving 11 bases unmatched. This CDR3 comprises 16 residues. Germline loops: CDR1 LGHNA, CDR2 YNFKEQ. CDR3 residues: CASSRHQGQGEGGYTF. CDR3 bases: TGTGCCAGCAGCCGACACCAGGGACAGGGGGAGGGTGGCTACACCTTC.

This clone was counted only a few times. The V gene is TRBV19, the J gene TRBJ2-3; D is uncertain. Germline V lookup: CDR1 LNHDA, CDR2 SQIVND (reference sequence). This CDR3 contains 11 residues. Trimming cost V 5 bases and J 4 bases, with 4 bases left between them. The CDR3 spells CASSRADTQYF. For the CDR3, the DNA is TGTGCCAGTAGTCGAGCAGATACGCAGTATTTT. Filled out from reference TRBV19 and TRBJ2-3, the complete variable domain reads DGGITQSPKYLFRKEGQNVTLSCEQNLNHDAMYWYRQDPGQGLRLIYYSQIVNDFQKGDIAEGYSVSREKKESFPLTVTSAQKNPTAFYLCASSRADTQYFGPGTRLTVL.

The sample holds a few counts of this clone. V and J are TRBV12-5 and TRBJ2-7; D is possibly TRBD1 (5 bases). The germline CDR1 and CDR2 sequences are LGHNT and FRNRAP. Trimming cost V 6 bases and J 7 bases, with 16 bases left between them. The CDR3 totals 13 residues. Here the CDR3 reads CASGHTTGREQYF. CDR3 coding DNA: TGTGCTAGTGGCCACACCACAGGAAGGGAGCAGTACTTC.